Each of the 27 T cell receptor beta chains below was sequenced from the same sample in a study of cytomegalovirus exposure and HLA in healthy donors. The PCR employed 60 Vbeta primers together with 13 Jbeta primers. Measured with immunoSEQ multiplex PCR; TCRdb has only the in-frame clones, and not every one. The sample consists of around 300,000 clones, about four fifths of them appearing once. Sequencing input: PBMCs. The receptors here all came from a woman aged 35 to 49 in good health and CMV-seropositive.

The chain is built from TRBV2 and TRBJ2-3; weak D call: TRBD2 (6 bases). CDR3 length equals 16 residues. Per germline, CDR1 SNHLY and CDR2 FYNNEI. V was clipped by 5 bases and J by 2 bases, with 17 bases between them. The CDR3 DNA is TGTGCCAGCAGTCAACAGCTAGCGCGACACACAGATACGCAGTATTTT. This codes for CASSQQLARHTDTQYF. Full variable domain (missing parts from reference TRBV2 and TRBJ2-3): EPEVTQTPSHQVTQMGQEVILRCVPISNHLYFYWYRQILGQKVEFLVSFYNNEISEKSEIFDDQFSVERPDGSNFTLKIRSTKLEDSAMYFCASSQQLARHTDTQYFGPGTRLTVL.

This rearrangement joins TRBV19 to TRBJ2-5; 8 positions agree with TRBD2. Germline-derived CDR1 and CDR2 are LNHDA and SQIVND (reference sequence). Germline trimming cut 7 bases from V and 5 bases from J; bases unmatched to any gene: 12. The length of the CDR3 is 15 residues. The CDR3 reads CASMRASGLGETQYF. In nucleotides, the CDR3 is TGTGCCAGTATGCGGGCTAGCGGGCTGGGGGAGACCCAGTACTTC.

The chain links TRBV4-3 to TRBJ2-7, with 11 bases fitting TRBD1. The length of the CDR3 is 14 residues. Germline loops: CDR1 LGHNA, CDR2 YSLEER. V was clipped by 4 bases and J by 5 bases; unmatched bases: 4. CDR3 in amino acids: CASSPKGQGDEQYF. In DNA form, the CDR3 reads TGCGCCAGCAGCCCAAAGGGACAGGGGGACGAGCAGTACTTC.

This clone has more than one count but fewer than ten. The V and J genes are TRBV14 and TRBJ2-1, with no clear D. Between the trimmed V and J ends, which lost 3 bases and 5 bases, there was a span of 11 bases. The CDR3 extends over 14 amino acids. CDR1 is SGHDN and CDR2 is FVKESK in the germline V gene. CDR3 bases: TGTGCCAGCAGCCAGGCAACAGTAAACAATGAGCAGTTCTTC. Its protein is CASSQATVNNEQFF. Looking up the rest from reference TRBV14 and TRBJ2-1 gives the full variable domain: EAGVTQFPSHSVIEKGQTVTLRCDPISGHDNLYWYRRVMGKEIKFLLHFVKESKQDESGMPNNRFLAERTGGTYSTLKVQPAELEDSGVYFCASSQATVNNEQFFGPGTRLTVL.

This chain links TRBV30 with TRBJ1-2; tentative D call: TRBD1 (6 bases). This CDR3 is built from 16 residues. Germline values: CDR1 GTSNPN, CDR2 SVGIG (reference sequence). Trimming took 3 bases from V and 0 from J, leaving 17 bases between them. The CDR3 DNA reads TGTGCCTGGAGGCCGCCCCGGGACACCCCTAACTATGGCTACACCTTC. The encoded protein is CAWRPPRDTPNYGYTF. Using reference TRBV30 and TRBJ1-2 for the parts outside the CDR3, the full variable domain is SQTIHQWPATLVQPVGSPLSLECTVEGTSNPNLYWYRQAAGRGLQLLFYSVGIGQISSEVPQNLSASRPQDRQFILSSKKLLLSDSGFYLCAWRPPRDTPNYGYTFGSGTRLTVV.

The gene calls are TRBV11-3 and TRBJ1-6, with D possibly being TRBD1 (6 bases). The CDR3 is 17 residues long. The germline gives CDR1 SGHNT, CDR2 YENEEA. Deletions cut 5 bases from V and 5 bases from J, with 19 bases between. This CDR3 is CASSHRASQTHNSPLHF. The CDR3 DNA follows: TGTGCCAGCAGCCACAGGGCATCCCAGACGCATAATTCACCCCTCCACTTT.

CDR3 region: CASRAYRNTGELFF. CDR3 in DNA: TGTGCCAGCAGGGCCTACAGAAACACCGGGGAGCTGTTTTTT. The chain recombines TRBV6-5 with TRBJ2-2; D is uncertain. This CDR3 region has 14 residues. CDR1 is MNHEY and CDR2 is SVGAGI in the germline V gene. Trimming removed 6 bases from V and 2 bases from J, with 10 bases in between.

DNA for the CDR3: TGTGCCAGCAGCTTAGAGGACGGAGCTAGCGGGACTGTTAGGGAGACCCAGTACTTC. It encodes CASSLEDGASGTVRETQYF. The chain employs TRBV7-9 and TRBJ2-5; 9 bases match TRBD2. Germline values: CDR1 SEHNR, CDR2 FQNEAQ (reference sequence). The CDR3 runs 19 residues. J was trimmed by 5 bases and V by 1 base; bases with no gene match: 17. The entire variable domain, with the rest obtained from reference TRBV7-9 and TRBJ2-5, is as follows: DTGVSQNPRHKITKRGQNVTFRCDPISEHNRLYWYRQTLGQGPEFLTYFQNEAQLEKSRLLSDRFSAERPKGSFSTLEIQRTEQGDSAMYLCASSLEDGASGTVRETQYFGPGTRLLVL.

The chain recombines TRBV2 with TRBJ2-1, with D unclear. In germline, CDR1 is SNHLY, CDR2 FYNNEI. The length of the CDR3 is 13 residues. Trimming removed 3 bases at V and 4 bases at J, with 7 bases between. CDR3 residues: CASSDSVYNEQFF. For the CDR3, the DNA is TGTGCCAGCAGTGATTCGGTTTACAATGAGCAGTTCTTC.

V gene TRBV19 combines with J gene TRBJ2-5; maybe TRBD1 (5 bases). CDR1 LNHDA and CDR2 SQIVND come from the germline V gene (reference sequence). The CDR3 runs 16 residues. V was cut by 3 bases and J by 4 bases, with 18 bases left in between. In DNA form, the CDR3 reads TGTGCCAGTAGTATTGGTGGCAGGGCCCGTGGAGAGACCCAGTACTTC. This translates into CASSIGGRARGETQYF. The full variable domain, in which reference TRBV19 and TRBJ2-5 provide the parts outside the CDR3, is DGGITQSPKYLFRKEGQNVTLSCEQNLNHDAMYWYRQDPGQGLRLIYYSQIVNDFQKGDIAEGYSVSREKKESFPLTVTSAQKNPTAFYLCASSIGGRARGETQYFGPGTRLLVL.

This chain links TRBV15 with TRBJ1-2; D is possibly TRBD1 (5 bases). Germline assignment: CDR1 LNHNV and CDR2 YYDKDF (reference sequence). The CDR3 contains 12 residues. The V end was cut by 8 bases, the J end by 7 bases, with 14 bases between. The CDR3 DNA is TGTGCCACCGCCCCGAGGGGAGGTGGCTACACCTTC. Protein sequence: CATAPRGGGYTF.

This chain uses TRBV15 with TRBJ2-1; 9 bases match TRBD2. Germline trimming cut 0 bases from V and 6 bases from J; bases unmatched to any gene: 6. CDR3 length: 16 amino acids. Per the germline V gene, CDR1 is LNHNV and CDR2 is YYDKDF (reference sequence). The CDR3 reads CATSRDPGTSLNEQFF. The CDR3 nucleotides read TGTGCCACCAGCAGAGATCCCGGGACTAGCCTCAATGAGCAGTTCTTC.

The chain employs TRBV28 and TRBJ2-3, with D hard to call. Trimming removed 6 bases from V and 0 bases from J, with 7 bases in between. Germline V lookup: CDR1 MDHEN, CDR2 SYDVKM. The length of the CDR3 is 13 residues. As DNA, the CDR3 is TGTGCCAGCAGGAAAGCTAGCACAGATACGCAGTATTTT. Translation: CASRKASTDTQYF.

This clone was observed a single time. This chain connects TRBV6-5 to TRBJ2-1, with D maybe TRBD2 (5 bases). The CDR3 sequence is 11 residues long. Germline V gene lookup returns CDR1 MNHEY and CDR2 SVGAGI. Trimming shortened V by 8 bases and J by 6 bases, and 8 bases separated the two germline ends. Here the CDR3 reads CASVGSNEQFF. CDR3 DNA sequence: TGTGCCAGCGTAGGGAGCAATGAGCAGTTCTTC.

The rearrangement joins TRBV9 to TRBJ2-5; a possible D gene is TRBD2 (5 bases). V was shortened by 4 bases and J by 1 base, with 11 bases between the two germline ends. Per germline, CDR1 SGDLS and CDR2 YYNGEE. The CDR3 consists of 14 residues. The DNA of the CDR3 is TGTGCCAGCAGCCCCCGGAGCGGCCAAGAGACCCAGTACTTC. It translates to CASSPRSGQETQYF.

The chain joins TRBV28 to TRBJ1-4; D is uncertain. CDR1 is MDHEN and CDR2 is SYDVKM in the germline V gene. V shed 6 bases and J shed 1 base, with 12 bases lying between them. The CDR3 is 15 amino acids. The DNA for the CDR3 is TGTGCCAGCAGCCGTGGAGGGATAACTAATGAAAAACTGTTTTTT. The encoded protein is CASSRGGITNEKLFF.

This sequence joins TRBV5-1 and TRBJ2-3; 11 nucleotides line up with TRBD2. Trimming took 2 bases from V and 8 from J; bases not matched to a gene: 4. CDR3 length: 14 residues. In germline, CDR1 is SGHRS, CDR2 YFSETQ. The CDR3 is CASSFLTSGATQYF. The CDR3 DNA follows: TGCGCCAGCAGCTTCTTGACTAGCGGGGCTACGCAGTATTTT.

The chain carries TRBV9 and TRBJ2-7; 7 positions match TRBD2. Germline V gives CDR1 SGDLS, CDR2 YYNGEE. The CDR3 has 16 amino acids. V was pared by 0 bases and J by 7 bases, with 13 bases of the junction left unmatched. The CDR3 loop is CASSVGVGEGLGEQYF. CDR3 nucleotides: TGTGCCAGCAGCGTAGGAGTGGGGGAGGGCCTCGGGGAGCAGTACTTC.

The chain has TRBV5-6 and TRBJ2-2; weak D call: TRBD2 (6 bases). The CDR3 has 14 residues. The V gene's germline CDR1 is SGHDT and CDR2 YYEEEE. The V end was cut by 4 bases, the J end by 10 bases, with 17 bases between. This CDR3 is CASSPVEGQVELFF. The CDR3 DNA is TGTGCCAGCAGCCCAGTGGAGGGGCAAGTGGAGCTGTTTTTT.

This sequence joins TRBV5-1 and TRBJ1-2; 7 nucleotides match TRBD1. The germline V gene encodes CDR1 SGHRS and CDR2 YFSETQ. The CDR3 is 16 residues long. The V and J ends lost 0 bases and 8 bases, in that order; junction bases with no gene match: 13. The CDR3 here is CASSLGTGTDKVGYTF. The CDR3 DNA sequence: TGCGCCAGCAGCTTGGGAACCGGGACAGATAAAGTGGGCTACACCTTC. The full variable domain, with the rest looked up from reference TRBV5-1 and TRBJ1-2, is KAGVTQTPRYLIKTRGQQVTLSCSPISGHRSVSWYQQTPGQGLQFLFEYFSETQRNKGNFPGRFSGRQFSNSRSEMNVSTLELGDSALYLCASSLGTGTDKVGYTFGSGTRLTVV.

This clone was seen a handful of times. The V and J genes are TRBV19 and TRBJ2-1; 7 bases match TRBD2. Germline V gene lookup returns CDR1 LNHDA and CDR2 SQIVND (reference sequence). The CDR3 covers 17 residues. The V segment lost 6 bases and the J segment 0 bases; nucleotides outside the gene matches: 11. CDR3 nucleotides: TGTGCCAGTAGCCCCCTGTCTAGCGGAAACTCCTACAATGAGCAGTTCTTC. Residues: CASSPLSSGNSYNEQFF.

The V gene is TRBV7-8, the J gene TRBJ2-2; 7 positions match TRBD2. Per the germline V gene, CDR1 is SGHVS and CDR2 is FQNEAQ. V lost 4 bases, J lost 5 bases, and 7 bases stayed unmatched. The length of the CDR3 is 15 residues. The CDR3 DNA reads TGTGCCAGCAGCTACGGGGAGGGGACGACCGGGGAGCTGTTTTTT. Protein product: CASSYGEGTTGELFF.

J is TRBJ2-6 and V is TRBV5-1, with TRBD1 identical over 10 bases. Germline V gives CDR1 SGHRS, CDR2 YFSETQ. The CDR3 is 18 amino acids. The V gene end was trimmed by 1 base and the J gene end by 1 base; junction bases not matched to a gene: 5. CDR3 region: CASSLQGQGESGANVLTF. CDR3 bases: TGCGCCAGCAGCTTGCAAGGACAGGGGGAATCTGGGGCCAACGTCCTGACTTTC.

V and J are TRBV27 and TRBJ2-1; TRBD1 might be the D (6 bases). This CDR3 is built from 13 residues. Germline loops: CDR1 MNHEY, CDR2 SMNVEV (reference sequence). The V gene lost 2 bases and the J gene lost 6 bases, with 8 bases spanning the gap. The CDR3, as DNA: TGTGCCAGCAGTTTAGGGGGCGGCAATGAGCAGTTCTTC. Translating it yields CASSLGGGNEQFF.

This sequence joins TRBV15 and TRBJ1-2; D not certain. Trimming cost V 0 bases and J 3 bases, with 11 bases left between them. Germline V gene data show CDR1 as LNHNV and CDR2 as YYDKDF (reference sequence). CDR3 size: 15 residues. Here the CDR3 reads CATSRDLSVDYGYTF. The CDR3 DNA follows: TGTGCCACCAGCAGAGATCTTTCGGTGGACTATGGCTACACCTTC.

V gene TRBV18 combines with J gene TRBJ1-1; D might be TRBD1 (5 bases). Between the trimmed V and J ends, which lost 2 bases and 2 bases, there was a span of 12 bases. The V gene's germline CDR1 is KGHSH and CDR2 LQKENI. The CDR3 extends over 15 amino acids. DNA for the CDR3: TGTGCCAGCTCACCAAACAGGAACGATAACACTGAAGCTTTCTTT. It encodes CASSPNRNDNTEAFF.

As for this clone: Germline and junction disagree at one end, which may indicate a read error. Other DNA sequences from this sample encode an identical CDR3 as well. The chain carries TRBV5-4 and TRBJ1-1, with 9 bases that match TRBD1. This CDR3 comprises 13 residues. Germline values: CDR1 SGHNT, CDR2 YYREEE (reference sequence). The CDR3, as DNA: TGTGCCAGCAGTTTGGACAGGGGCACTGAAGCTTTCTTT. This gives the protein CASSLDRGTEAFF.